The rows below give T cell receptor beta chains drawn from one sample of a study of beta chain features in type 1 diabetes. Using immunoSEQ multiplex PCR, the repertoire was profiled, and TCRdb retains in-frame clones only, with some absent. The sample records nearly 700,000 clones, about an eighth being singletons. Input material: naive CD4+ T cells from blood. These receptors all come from a man between 18 and 29 years old with type 1 diabetes. Both conserved end residues are part of each CDR3. Each record gives: clone size, D gene, J gene, V gene, CDR3 protein, CDR3 DNA. A D gene is named only where the DNA matches it firmly. Rows give clone size only sometimes, using once, few, many, or a class for an expanded clone.

>few|NA|TRBJ2-7|TRBV19
CASSITHRSSYEQYF
TGTGCCAGTAGTATTACCCACAGGAGCTCCTACGAGCAGTACTTC
>NA|NA|TRBJ1-4|TRBV6-5
CASSSNLFSDGEKLFF
TGTGCCAGCAGTTCCAATCTGTTCTCAGACGGTGAAAAACTGTTTTTT
>few|TRBD1|TRBJ1-1|TRBV6-1
CASSFGTENTEAFF
TGTGCCAGCAGTTTTGGGACAGAGAACACTGAAGCTTTCTTT
>NA|NA|TRBJ1-1|TRBV9
CASSVLSQQEAFF
TGTGCCAGCAGCGTATTGTCGCAGCAGGAAGCTTTCTTT
>few|NA|TRBJ2-3|TRBV2
CASSDRDFTDTQYF
TGTGCCAGCAGTGACCGGGACTTCACAGATACGCAGTATTTT
>NA|TRBD2|TRBJ2-5|TRBV7-9
CASTVSVGLGIETQYF
TGTGCCAGCACCGTTTCCGTTGGACTAGGAATAGAGACCCAGTACTTC
>NA|NA|TRBJ1-5|TRBV9
CASSVEDGGAPQHF
TGTGCCAGCAGCGTAGAGGATGGGGGTGCGCCCCAGCATTTT
>few|NA|TRBJ1-6|TRBV30
CAWGGDYNSPLHF
TGTGCCTGGGGAGGAGACTATAATTCACCCCTCCACTTT
>NA|NA|TRBJ2-1|TRBV5-1
CASRFGRSGNEQFF
TGCGCCAGCAGATTCGGTCGTTCGGGCAATGAGCAGTTCTTC
>few|NA|TRBJ1-1|TRBV7-9
CASTGTSSTEAFF
TGTGCCAGCACAGGCACCTCGAGCACTGAAGCTTTCTTT
>few|NA|TRBJ1-4|TRBV30
CAWTGNEKLFF
TGTGCCTGGACGGGGAATGAAAAACTGTTTTTT
>few|NA|TRBJ1-6|TRBV5-6
CASSPQEGSNNSPLHF
TGTGCCAGCAGTCCACAAGAGGGGAGCAATAATTCACCCCTCCACTTT
>NA|TRBD2|TRBJ2-5|TRBV7-9
CATGLAGGHETQYF
TGTGCCACCGGATTAGCGGGGGGGCATGAGACCCAGTACTTC
>NA|TRBD1|TRBJ2-2|TRBV7-9
CASSSTGTTNTGELFF
TGTGCCAGCAGTTCGACAGGGACAACAAACACCGGGGAGCTGTTTTTT
>few|NA|TRBJ2-2|TRBV5-1
CASSLEVGNTGELFF
TGCGCCAGCAGCTTGGAAGTCGGGAACACCGGGGAGCTGTTTTTT
>few|TRBD1|TRBJ2-3|TRBV11-2
CASSLGPDRSTDTQYF
TGTGCCAGCAGCTTAGGCCCGGACAGGTCCACAGATACGCAGTATTTT
>NA|NA|TRBJ1-3|TRBV2
CASSDPTGNTIYF
TGTGCCAGCAGTGATCCAACAGGAAACACCATATATTTT
>NA|TRBD1|TRBJ1-4|TRBV2
CASSRDRWGNEKLFF
TGTGCCAGCAGTCGGGACAGGTGGGGGAATGAAAAACTGTTTTTT
>few|NA|TRBJ1-6|TRBV10-3
CAISEWGNYNSPLHF
TGTGCCATCAGTGAGTGGGGAAACTATAATTCACCCCTCCACTTT
>few|NA|TRBJ1-2|TRBV4-1
CASSQPFRQVYGYTF
TGCGCCAGCAGCCAACCCTTCCGACAGGTCTATGGCTACACCTTC
>NA|TRBD1|TRBJ2-5|TRBV7-7
CASSYNPGTGKETQYF
TGTGCTAGCAGCTACAACCCAGGGACAGGGAAAGAGACCCAGTACTTC
>few|NA|TRBJ2-3|TRBV10-3
CAITQGGTDTQYF
TGTGCCATCACTCAGGGCGGGACAGATACGCAGTATTTT